This T cell receptor (beta chain) is from a study of T cell changes during pregnancy in multiple sclerosis. This CDR3 has 13 residues. CDR1 is ENHRY and CDR2 is SYGVKD in the germline V gene. V was pared by 7 bases and J by 0 bases, with 9 bases between. Method: immunoSEQ multiplex PCR; TCRdb's copy keeps in-frame clones and lacks some. The sample carries over 40,000 clones, about nine tenths recorded once. A single count supports this clone. Sequenced here: CD4+ T cells from peripheral blood mononuclear cells, sampled in the second trimester of pregnancy. The genes are TRBV10-3 and TRBJ1-1; no clear D. This TCR was sampled from a female donor with multiple sclerosis, enrolled in a pregnancy study. In DNA, the CDR3 is TGTGCCATCAAGCCCTTGTTGAACACTGAAGCTTTCTTT. Protein product: CAIKPLLNTEAFF.